The source of this T cell receptor (beta chain) is a study of untreated major depressive disorder. Controls scored 5 or less on a depressive symptom inventory and never had mood disorders. No major medical conditions, Axis I/II comorbidities, regular medication, or illicit drugs. Broader study findings: Compared with controls, depressed patients showed more TRBV05-01 (Vbeta 5.1) usage in CD4+ T cells. Sequencing showed nonsignificant TRBV25-01 and TRBV02-01 differences matching flow cytometry.

Clones were read by immunoSEQ multiplex PCR, and TCRdb kept only the in-frame ones, dropping some. This table has about 20,000 clones, 70% to 90% appearing once. A note on this clone: The antigen is not known.

V shed 7 bases and J shed 2 bases, with 10 bases lying between them. This CDR3 comprises 13 residues. CDR1 and CDR2 from the germline V gene are MNHEY and SMNVEV (reference sequence). This TCR derives from a woman aged 25-40 years in good health. Source material: CD4+ T cells from PBMCs. The gene calls are TRBV27 and TRBJ2-3; D call uncertain. The CDR3 nucleotides read TGTGCCAGCAAAGAGAGTCCCACAGATACGCAGTATTTT. It encodes CASKESPTDTQYF.